Below are 21 T cell receptor beta chains sequenced from a single sample in a study of blood T cells in healthy people across ages. With a J-beta primer mix and a sample-barcoded 5' primer, a second PCR ran roughly 6 to 11 cycles. TCRdb called the 5' RACE reads again in MiXCR, with one record for every CDR3 protein. This table has around 870,000 distinct CDR3 sequences, more than 25% appearing once. Sequencing used blood. These receptors were obtained from an elderly woman in good health.

This clonotype was seen a few times. The genes are TRBV7-2 and TRBJ1-4; no clear D. Germline V gene sequence: CDR1 SGHTA, CDR2 FQGNSA. Trimming took off 5 bases at V and 0 bases at J, with 13 bases between the two ends. The CDR3 contains 16 residues. This chain's CDR3 is CASSRAGFATNEKLFF. Written as DNA, the CDR3 is TGTGCCAGCAGCAGGGCAGGTTTTGCAACTAATGAAAAACTGTTTTTT.

This chain uses TRBV20-1 with TRBJ1-5, with 7 positions matching TRBD1. The junction had 5 bases not matched to a gene; V was cut back by 2 bases and J by 4 bases. The CDR3 spans 14 residues. Germline CDR1 is DFQATT and CDR2 is SNEGSKA (reference sequence). The CDR3 DNA is TGCAGTGCTAGACACAGGGGTGGTAATCAGCCCCAGCATTTT. Residues: CSARHRGGNQPQHF.

Worth noting for this clonotype: This may be a read error: a much more frequent sequence differs by one nucleotide. The CDR3 does not end in the conserved phenylalanine or tryptophan, so this is likely a read error. For the CDR3, the DNA is TGCAGCGTTGTTGCGGGATCAGCTGAAGCTTTCTGT. This sequence encodes CSVVAGSAEAFC. This rearrangement joins TRBV29-1 to TRBJ1-1, with no clear D. Trimming left V 4 bases short and J 6 bases short, with 12 bases between. Germline V gives CDR1 SQVTM, CDR2 ANQGSEA. The CDR3 contains 12 residues.

In this sample, this clonotype turned up many times. The chain recombines TRBV4-3 with TRBJ1-2; no reliable D call. The germline V gene encodes CDR1 LGHNA and CDR2 YSLEER. The CDR3 length is 16 residues. Trimming left V 2 bases short and J 8 bases short, with 21 bases between. The CDR3 loop is CASSQPKTGSSGGYTF. The CDR3 DNA sequence: TGCGCCAGCAGCCAACCCAAGACGGGTTCCTCGGGGGGCTACACCTTC.

The chain links TRBV6-5 to TRBJ1-3; D call uncertain. CDR3 length: 12 amino acids. The V end lost 7 bases, the J end lost 7 bases, and 11 bases lay between the germline ends. Germline loops: CDR1 MNHEY, CDR2 SVGAGI. The CDR3 region has the DNA TGTGCCAGCACATCCTCGGGTAACACCATATATTTT. This gives the protein CASTSSGNTIYF.

The chain recombines TRBV7-3 with TRBJ2-7, with TRBD2 identical over 10 bases. This CDR3 has 15 residues. Germline V gene data show CDR1 as SGHTA and CDR2 as FQGTGA. After removal of 4 bases from V and 1 base from J, the junction contained 4 bases not matched to a gene. In nucleotides, the CDR3 is TGTGCCAGCAGCTCCGGGACTAGCGATTCCTACGAGCAGTACTTC. Its translation is CASSSGTSDSYEQYF.

At least ten counts were recorded for this clonotype. This chain joins TRBV12-3 or TRBV12-4 and TRBJ2-5, with D perhaps TRBD1 (5 bases). This CDR3 comprises 13 residues. Trimming pared 4 bases from V and 1 base from J, leaving 7 bases between. CDR3 in DNA: TGTGCCAGCAGTTATGGGGCCCAAGAGACCCAGTACTTC. Translated, it gives CASSYGAQETQYF.

To note about this clonotype: This CDR3 is missing its conserved last phenylalanine or tryptophan, likely due to a read error. V is TRBV5-1 and J is TRBJ2-1, with 7 bases aligning to TRBD1. The germline V gene encodes CDR1 SGHRS and CDR2 YFSETQ. With 0 bases clipped from V and 4 bases from J, the junction kept 7 bases outside the gene matches. The CDR3 length is 16 residues. The CDR3 protein is CASSLALDRRYNEQFV. Written as DNA, the CDR3 is TGCGCCAGCAGCTTGGCCTTGGACAGGCGATACAATGAGCAGTTCGTC.

Ten or more counts support this clonotype. Written as DNA, the CDR3 is TGTGCCAGCAGTCCCCCCCCTAGCGGGGGGGCCACTTACGAGCAGTACTTC. Translated, it gives CASSPPPSGGATYEQYF. The J gene is TRBJ2-7, the V gene TRBV28; 12 bases are shared with TRBD2. This CDR3 is 17 amino acids long. Germline assignment: CDR1 MDHEN and CDR2 SYDVKM. V lost 5 bases and J lost 4; bases outside the gene matches: 12.

This clonotype was counted only a few times. With a much larger clone just one base away, this may be a read error. Because the CDR3's place on the DNA is in doubt, the DNA is left out and the CDR3 is given as listed by TCRdb. The chain links TRBV6-2 or TRBV6-3 to TRBJ2-1; the table's D call, TRBD1, has no DNA check behind it. The CDR3 is 15 residues long, ends included. CDR1 is MNHEY and CDR2 is SVGEGT in the germline V gene. The CDR3 loop reads CASSYWGQGNNERFF.

The chain carries TRBV6-6 and TRBJ1-1; 8 bases agree with TRBD1. Per the germline V gene, CDR1 is MNHNY and CDR2 is SVGAGI (reference sequence). This CDR3 has 17 residues. V lost 6 bases to trimming and J lost 0 bases; unmatched junction nucleotides: 12. In nucleotides, the CDR3 is TGTGCCAGCAGGACCTCCGGGACAGGCGTCATGAACACTGAAGCTTTCTTT. Its translation is CASRTSGTGVMNTEAFF.

This clonotype has more than one count but fewer than ten. J is TRBJ1-6 and V is TRBV12-3 or TRBV12-4, with D unclear. Trimming took 5 bases from V and 7 from J, leaving 6 bases between them. CDR3 length: 12 amino acids. The CDR3 DNA follows: TGTGCCAGCAGTAAATGGAATTCACCCCTCCACTTT. This codes for CASSKWNSPLHF.

In this sample, this clonotype turned up many times. V and J are TRBV6-2 or TRBV6-3 and TRBJ2-7; a weak D match, TRBD1 (5 bases). CDR1 and CDR2 from the germline V gene are MNHEY and SVGEGT. V lost 2 bases and J 9 bases, leaving 14 bases between the germline ends. This CDR3 has 13 residues. The DNA for the CDR3 is TGTGCCAGCAGTTACGACAGCTCCTCGGGGCAGTACTTC. Encoded protein: CASSYDSSSGQYF.

This clonotype was counted many times. The genes are TRBV12-3 or TRBV12-4 and TRBJ2-1, with D tentatively TRBD1 (7 bases). The CDR3 is 16 residues long. V shed 5 bases and J shed 5 bases, with 19 bases lying between them. Here the CDR3 DNA reads TGTGCCAGCAGTAGGAGACAGGGCGCGGGGAACAATGAGCAGTTCTTC. Translated, it gives CASSRRQGAGNNEQFF.

The V and J genes are TRBV5-8 and TRBJ2-6, with 9 bases fitting TRBD2. The trim removed 4 bases at V and 4 bases at J, leaving 18 bases unmatched. Germline CDR1 SGHTS, CDR2 YDEGEE. The CDR3 is made up of 20 amino acids. CDR3 in amino acids: CASSPAVSGGTVGGANVLTF. As DNA, the CDR3 is TGTGCCAGCAGCCCGGCCGTCAGCGGGGGGACAGTCGGCGGGGCCAACGTCCTGACTTTC.

The chain is built from TRBV12-3 or TRBV12-4 and TRBJ2-1; 12 bases match TRBD2. The ends lost 5 bases at V and 9 bases at J; junction bases unmatched: 8. This CDR3 has 15 residues. The CDR3 spells CASSPSSGGGGEQFF. The CDR3 region has the DNA TGTGCCAGCAGTCCCTCTAGCGGGGGGGGTGGTGAGCAGTTCTTC.

This clonotype was seen many times. The V gene is TRBV15, the J gene TRBJ1-2, with TRBD1 as a possible D gene (5 bases). Per germline, CDR1 LNHNV and CDR2 YYDKDF (reference sequence). The V and J ends lost 0 bases and 2 bases respectively, with 7 bases between them. This CDR3 comprises 14 residues. The CDR3 coding sequence is TGTGCCACCAGCAGAGATGGGGGGAACTATGGCTACACCTTC. Its protein product is CATSRDGGNYGYTF.

This clonotype was picked up many times. The CDR3 spells CASSLTSPRETQYF. CDR3 nucleotide sequence: TGTGCCAGCAGCTTAACTAGCCCCAGGGAGACCCAGTACTTC. The V and J genes are TRBV7-9 and TRBJ2-5; a possible D gene is TRBD2 (6 bases). Germline loops: CDR1 SEHNR, CDR2 FQNEAQ (reference sequence). CDR3 length: 14 residues. Trimming shortened V by 2 bases and J by 5 bases, and 12 bases separated the two germline ends.

V and J are TRBV12-3 or TRBV12-4 and TRBJ2-3; TRBD2 agrees at 9 bases. This CDR3 spans 16 amino acids. Trimming at V came to 3 bases and at J to 4 bases, leaving 8 bases not matched to a gene. DNA of the CDR3: TGTGCCAGCAGTTTTTGGGCGGGAGGGCGCTCAGATACGCAGTATTTT. It encodes CASSFWAGGRSDTQYF.

This clonotype was seen repeatedly, ten times or more. This chain connects TRBV7-2 to TRBJ2-3; D unresolved. Germline CDR1 SGHTA, CDR2 FQGNSA. The CDR3 is made up of 15 amino acids. V was trimmed by 1 base and J by 1 base, leaving 9 bases between them. The CDR3 nucleotides are TGTGCCAGCAGCTTAGTGGGGATCGGCACAGATACGCAGTATTTT. It is translated as CASSLVGIGTDTQYF.

In this sample, this clonotype turned up many times. This chain uses TRBV7-2 with TRBJ2-1; D may match TRBD1 or TRBD2 (6 bases each). The CDR3 is 14 amino acids. The V and J ends lost 0 bases and 8 bases respectively, with 11 bases between them. Germline CDR1 SGHTA, CDR2 FQGNSA. The DNA of the CDR3 is TGTGCCAGCAGCTTAGCGGGGGGCGTGGATGAGCAGTTCTTC. Translating it yields CASSLAGGVDEQFF.